This T cell receptor beta chain was profiled in a study of CD4 and CD8 cells across lung adenocarcinoma regions. Via MiXCR, TCRdb re-called the PCR reads, giving one row per CDR3 protein. The sample carries approximately 8,800 distinct CDR3 sequences, 45% to 60% recorded once. Germline V gene lookup returns CDR1 MNHEY and CDR2 SMNVEV (reference sequence). CDR3 length: 15 amino acids. The germline V and J ends were trimmed by 11 bases and 1 base, with 20 bases remaining between them. The V and J genes are TRBV27 and TRBJ2-5; TRBD1 or TRBD2 may be the D gene (6 bases each). The clonotype was recovered from a female donor with lung adenocarcinoma. The CD4 and CD8 labels of this study may be unreliable. The sample comprised CD8+ T cells from the center of a lung tumor. The CDR3 spells CAGGLGGRGQETQYF. For the CDR3, the DNA is TGTGCCGGGGGGTTAGGGGGACGTGGCCAAGAGACCCAGTACTTC.